A selection of T cell receptor beta chains follows, all from one sample in a study of human T cells and chemical hapten exposure. TCRdb independently ran MiXCR on the RACE reads; one entry per CDR3 protein. The data show a few hundred thousand distinct CDR3 sequences, 5.5% seen once. This specimen was whole blood, taken in connection with sensitization to the hapten diphenylcyclopropenone (DPC). All receptors come from a woman aged 18-29 years with alopecia areata. Some clones in this sample may be carry-over from other donors' samples. CDR3s include the opening cysteine and the closing phenylalanine or tryptophan. Each record gives: D gene, J gene, V gene, clone size, CDR3 protein, CDR3 DNA. D genes are given only for firm matches. The size of a clone is reported for some rows only, either as once, few or many, or as a class for expanded clones.

TRBD1 | TRBJ2-1 | TRBV3-1 | - | CASSHGTGGNEQFF | TGTGCCAGCAGCCACGGGACAGGGGGCAATGAGCAGTTCTTC
- | TRBJ2-6 | TRBV4-3 | few | CASSQVWGALSTGANVLTF | TGCGCCAGCAGCCAAGTATGGGGGGCGCTGTCTACTGGGGCCAACGTCCTGACTTTC
- | TRBJ2-3 | TRBV7-2 | many | CASSLNPAVKDTQYF | TGTGCCAGCAGCTTAAATCCCGCAGTCAAAGATACGCAGTATTTT
TRBD2 | TRBJ2-1 | TRBV12-3/TRBV12-4 | few | CASSTSGSGGAQFF | TGTGCCAGCAGTACATCTGGTAGCGGGGGTGCGCAGTTCTTC
TRBD1 | TRBJ1-5 | TRBV7-9 | many | CASSLGRGQGASNQPQHF | TGTGCCAGCAGCTTAGGTCGCGGACAGGGGGCGAGCAATCAGCCCCAGCATTTT
- | TRBJ1-2 | TRBV20-1 | few | CSALSRSGRNYGYTF | TGCAGTGCCCTTTCACGTTCAGGGAGGAACTATGGCTACACCTTC
- | TRBJ2-2 | TRBV15 | few | CATSRDSSFRDTYTGELFF | TGTGCCACCAGCAGAGATAGTTCTTTTAGGGACACCTACACCGGGGAGCTGTTTTTT
- | TRBJ2-7 | TRBV20-1 | few | CSARARDGGYEQYF | TGCAGTGCTAGAGCCCGGGACGGAGGGTACGAGCAGTACTTC
- | TRBJ2-7 | TRBV7-2 | - | CASSLEPGPDYEQYF | TGTGCCAGCAGCTTAGAGCCGGGACCTGACTACGAGCAGTACTTC
- | TRBJ1-2 | TRBV9 | many | CASSPIGTDLGGYTF | TGTGCCAGCAGCCCTATCGGGACCGACCTAGGGGGCTACACCTTC
- | TRBJ2-3 | TRBV4-2 | many | CASSQGSGTQDPDTQYF | TGTGCCAGCAGCCAAGGATCCGGGACTCAAGATCCAGATACGCAGTATTTT
- | TRBJ1-4 | TRBV6-2/TRBV6-3 | many | CASSLGPGAEKLFF | TGTGCCAGCAGTTTGGGACCGGGAGCGGAAAAACTGTTTTTT
- | TRBJ1-1 | TRBV6-5 | many | CASSYSLQGSTEAFF | TGTGCCAGCAGTTACTCTCTCCAGGGCAGCACTGAAGCTTTCTTT
- | TRBJ1-2 | TRBV3-1 | - | CASSQDDYGYTF | TGTGCCAGCAGCCAAGATGATTATGGCTACACCTTC
TRBD2 | TRBJ2-5 | TRBV4-3 | - | CASSQEFGTRGEEYF | TGCGCCAGCAGCCAAGAATTTGGGACTAGAGGGGAGGAGTACTTC
- | TRBJ2-4 | TRBV11-3 | few | CASSGSENIQYF | TGTGCCAGCAGCGGGAGCGAAAACATTCAGTACTTC
- | TRBJ1-1 | TRBV28 | - | CASSRDWGSEVFF | TGTGCCAGCAGTCGCGATTGGGGGTCTGAAGTTTTCTTT
- | TRBJ1-1 | TRBV29-1 | many | CSVERGASMNTEAFF | TGCAGCGTTGAACGGGGGGCTAGTATGAACACTGAAGCTTTCTTT
- | TRBJ1-2 | TRBV6-5 | few | CASSYSPGVGGYTF | TGTGCCAGCAGTTACTCACCAGGGGTGGGTGGCTACACCTTC
- | TRBJ2-5 | TRBV7-9 | many | CASSPEGESSETQYF | TGTGCCAGCAGTCCTGAAGGCGAATCCTCAGAGACCCAGTACTTC
- | TRBJ2-3 | TRBV29-1 | few | CSVHQLYTDTQYF | TGCAGCGTGCATCAGCTTTACACAGATACGCAGTATTTT
TRBD1 | TRBJ1-4 | TRBV7-2 | - | CASSLGGQGVEKLFF | TGTGCCAGCAGCTTAGGAGGACAGGGGGTTGAAAAACTGTTTTTT
- | TRBJ2-3 | TRBV19 | - | CASSPGDTTDTQYF | TGTGCCAGTAGTCCAGGGGACACCACAGATACGCAGTATTTT
- | TRBJ2-5 | TRBV29-1 | few | CSVYQETQYF | TGCAGCGTTTACCAAGAGACCCAGTACTTC
- | TRBJ1-5 | TRBV4-3 | many | CASSQVASGFEGNQPQHF | TGCGCCAGCAGCCAAGTGGCCTCAGGGTTCGAAGGCAATCAGCCCCAGCATTTT
TRBD1 | TRBJ2-1 | TRBV28 | many | CSGGQGYNEQFF | TGTTCGGGCGGACAGGGCTACAATGAGCAGTTCTTC
- | TRBJ2-1 | TRBV5-4 | - | CAEGGPEHRIDNEQFF | TGTGCCGAGGGGGGTCCAGAACACCGTATTGACAATGAGCAGTTCTTC
- | TRBJ1-5 | TRBV5-7 | many | CASSLWAEF | TGTGCCAGCAGCTTGTGGGCTGAATTT
TRBD1 | TRBJ2-2 | TRBV7-3 | few | CASRLGQGIGELFF | TGTGCCAGCAGATTGGGACAGGGAATCGGGGAGCTGTTTTTT
- | TRBJ1-2 | TRBV2 | many | CASSENRQNYGYTF | TGTGCCAGCAGTGAGAACAGGCAAAACTATGGCTACACCTTC
- | TRBJ2-1 | TRBV12-3/TRBV12-4 | - | CASIRRGNEQFF | TGTGCCAGCATTCGTCGTGGGAATGAGCAGTTCTTC
- | TRBJ1-2 | TRBV7-2 | - | CASSYSSDTYGYTF | TGTGCCAGCAGCTACTCATCTGACACCTATGGCTACACCTTC
TRBD1 | TRBJ1-5 | TRBV7-2 | few | CASSLNPVTGADQPQHF | TGTGCCAGCAGCTTAAACCCGGTTACAGGGGCGGATCAGCCCCAGCATTTT
- | TRBJ2-7 | TRBV20-1 | few | CSAPLRGPSDYEQYF | TGCAGTGCTCCCCTTCGGGGGCCTAGCGATTACGAGCAGTACTTC
- | TRBJ2-1 | TRBV3-1 | few | CASSQGQGRVYNEQFF | TGTGCCAGCAGCCAAGGACAGGGGAGGGTCTACAATGAGCAGTTCTTC
- | TRBJ2-4 | TRBV5-4 | - | CASSLSGAKNIQYF | TGTGCCAGCAGCTTATCCGGAGCCAAAAACATTCAGTACTTC
- | TRBJ2-2 | TRBV7-8 | many | CASSAIRAGELFF | TGTGCCAGCAGCGCAATACGGGCCGGGGAGCTGTTTTTT
- | TRBJ2-7 | TRBV20-1 | - | CSASDGLAWKSSYEQYF | TGCAGTGCTAGTGATGGGCTAGCGTGGAAGAGCTCCTACGAGCAGTACTTC
- | TRBJ1-1 | TRBV6-2/TRBV6-3 | - | CASSYVGGSEAFF | TGTGCCAGCAGTTACGTTGGAGGTAGCGAAGCTTTCTTT
TRBD1 | TRBJ1-1 | TRBV7-9 | - | CASSPAGTGGMNTEAFF | TGTGCCAGCAGCCCTGCCGGGACAGGAGGAATGAACACTGAAGCTTTCTTT
TRBD1 | TRBJ2-7 | TRBV18 | - | CASSADRSSYEQYF | TGTGCCAGCTCAGCGGACAGGTCGTCCTACGAGCAGTACTTC
TRBD1 | TRBJ1-1 | TRBV4-2 | many | CASSQDYWTGGTEAFF | TGTGCCAGCAGCCAAGATTACTGGACAGGGGGCACTGAAGCTTTCTTT
- | TRBJ2-7 | TRBV25-1 | many | CASSEGGAYEQYF | TGTGCCAGCAGTGAAGGAGGTGCCTACGAGCAGTACTTC
- | TRBJ1-4 | TRBV20-1 | few | CSARPSLNEKLFF | TGCAGTGCTAGACCGTCCCTCAATGAAAAACTGTTTTTT
TRBD2 | TRBJ2-3 | TRBV20-1 | - | CSARDHELSGGSSTDTQYF | TGCAGTGCTAGAGATCATGAATTAAGCGGGGGGTCTAGCACAGATACGCAGTATTTT
TRBD1 | TRBJ1-6 | TRBV20-1 | many | CSAVGDRNNSPLHF | TGCAGTGCTGTAGGGGACAGGAATAATTCACCCCTCCACTTT
TRBD1 | TRBJ1-1 | TRBV28 | many | CASQTGQGLPEAFF | TGTGCCAGCCAAACGGGACAGGGGCTTCCCGAAGCTTTCTTT
- | TRBJ1-1 | TRBV28 | few | CASQSPGQSWGTEAFF | TGTGCCAGCCAGAGCCCCGGACAGTCTTGGGGCACTGAAGCTTTCTTT
- | TRBJ1-1 | TRBV28 | few | CASSPPRGFAEAFF | TGTGCCAGCAGCCCCCCCCGGGGGTTCGCTGAAGCTTTCTTT
- | TRBJ2-3 | TRBV14 | few | CASSQRESTDTQYF | TGTGCCAGCAGCCAAAGGGAGTCCACAGATACGCAGTATTTT